Shown below are 23 T cell receptor beta chains from a single sample sequenced in a study of T cell clonality in common variable immunodeficiency. Sequenced by immunoSEQ multiplex PCR; TCRdb stores in-frame clones only, minus some. There are tens of thousands of clones in the sample, none observed a single time. The source material was peripheral blood mononuclear cells. These receptors originate from a person aged 18 to 70 in good health.

This clone has ten or more counts. The read halts 3 residues ahead of the CDR3 end, with the missing end drawn from the germline J gene. The rearrangement uses TRBV7-8 and TRBJ1-3, with unresolved D. V lost 2 bases and J 1 base, leaving 6 bases between the germline ends. CDR1 is SGHVS and CDR2 is FQNEAQ in the germline V gene. The CDR3 has 14 residues. Partial CDR3 DNA: TGTGCCAGCAGCTTAAAGGCATCTGGAAACACC. Its translation: CASSLKASGNT. The full CDR3 is CASSLKASGNTIYF.

The table lists this clone with many counts. The read terminates 3 residues ahead of where the CDR3 ends, so the germline J gene completes it. The gene calls are TRBV7-9 and TRBJ1-1; D unclear. Germline loops: CDR1 SEHNR, CDR2 FQNEAQ (reference sequence). V shed 3 bases and J shed 7 bases, with 12 bases lying between them. The CDR3 sequence is 13 residues long. CDR3 DNA (partial): TGTGCCAGCAGCTTCGCTTTGTCCGGTGAA. Its translation: CASSFALSGE. The full CDR3 sequence reads CASSFALSGEAFF.

This clone came up many times. Read sequence stops 3 residues before the CDR3 end, and the germline J gene provides the missing end. The chain uses TRBV28 and TRBJ1-2; 9 nucleotides line up with TRBD1. The CDR3 has 16 amino acids. The germline gives CDR1 MDHEN, CDR2 SYDVKM. V lost 2 bases, J lost 3 bases, and 7 bases stayed unmatched. The CDR3 is CASSLVGTGFDYGYTF. The CDR3 DNA, read in part, is TGTGCCAGCAGTTTAGTGGGGACAGGGTTTGACTATGGC.

This clone was seen repeatedly, ten times or more. The read ends 3 residues early relative to the CDR3; the germline J gene fills the gap. This chain joins TRBV7-9 and TRBJ2-7; TRBD2 matches at 8 bases. This CDR3 is 15 amino acids long. With V trimmed by 4 bases and J by 5 bases, 10 bases remained unmatched. The germline gives CDR1 SEHNR, CDR2 FQNEAQ (reference sequence). CDR3 sequence reads: CASSSQKRELHEQYF. The sequenced CDR3 bases are TGTGCCAGCAGCTCCCAGAAGCGGGAGTTACACGAG.

This clone was seen repeatedly, ten times or more. The covered CDR3 bases are TGTGCCAGCAGCTTAATAGGGGCCGGGGAG. Protein product: CASSLIGAGE. The whole CDR3 is CASSLIGAGELFF. V gene TRBV11-3 combines with J gene TRBJ2-2; TRBD1 might be the D (5 bases). Read sequence stops 3 residues before the CDR3 end, and the germline J gene provides the missing end. This CDR3 has 13 residues. V was shortened by 2 bases and J by 6 bases, with 7 bases between the two germline ends. From germline, CDR1 is SGHNT and CDR2 YENEEA.

Points on this clone: The read ends 3 residues shy of where the CDR3 ends; the end is completed using the germline J gene. The J gene is TRBJ2-7, the V gene TRBV20-1; 7 nucleotides line up with TRBD2. Germline loops: CDR1 DFQATT, CDR2 SNEGSKA (reference sequence). The length of the CDR3 is 12 residues. This CDR3 reads CSVQLALYEQYF. The covered CDR3 bases are TGCAGCGTACAACTAGCGCTCTACGAG.

This clone was counted many times. With the read ending 3 residues before the CDR3 end, the germline J gene is used to fill in that end. J is TRBJ2-3 and V is TRBV19; D tentatively reads TRBD1 or TRBD2 (6 bases each). Germline lookup yields CDR1 LNHDA and CDR2 SQIVND (reference sequence). The ends were cut back, 1 base at V and 4 bases at J, with 12 bases in the middle. This CDR3 comprises 15 residues. The CDR3 reads CASSIGAGEADTQYF. The sequenced CDR3 bases are TGTGCCAGTAGTATAGGCGCAGGGGAGGCAGATACG.

This clone appeared many times. The read ends 3 residues early relative to the CDR3; the germline J gene fills the gap. The chain links TRBV6-1 to TRBJ1-1; a weak D match, TRBD1 (5 bases). Germline V gene sequence: CDR1 MNHNS, CDR2 SASEGT. Deletions cut 2 bases from V and 1 base from J, with 8 bases between. There are 14 residues in the CDR3. CDR3 DNA (partial): TGTGCCAGCAGTGAATATCAGGGGAACACTGAA. Translation: CASSEYQGNTE. The entire CDR3 is CASSEYQGNTEAFF.

This clone was observed many times. The read halts 3 residues ahead of the CDR3 end, with the missing end drawn from the germline J gene. This chain uses TRBV19 with TRBJ2-7; a possible D gene is TRBD1 (6 bases). CDR3 size: 15 residues. Deletions cut 7 bases from V and 0 bases from J, with 16 bases between. Germline V gene lookup returns CDR1 LNHDA and CDR2 SQIVND (reference sequence). CDR3 bases read: TGTGCCAGTACCTTCAACACAGGGTCCTCCTACGAG. It yields the protein CASTFNTGSSYE. The entire CDR3 is CASTFNTGSSYEQYF. The entire variable domain, with the rest obtained from reference TRBV19 and TRBJ2-7, is as follows: DGGITQSPKYLFRKEGQNVTLSCEQNLNHDAMYWYRQDPGQGLRLIYYSQIVNDFQKGDIAEGYSVSREKKESFPLTVTSAQKNPTAFYLCASTFNTGSSYEQYFGPGTRLTVT.

This clone was seen more than once but under ten times. Read coverage stops 3 residues before the CDR3 terminus; the germline J gene supplies the remainder. The rearrangement uses TRBV14 and TRBJ2-7; 8 bases match TRBD1. Germline V gene data show CDR1 as SGHDN and CDR2 as FVKESK. This CDR3 region has 14 residues. The trim removed 6 bases at V and 0 bases at J, leaving 4 bases unmatched. The sequenced CDR3 bases are TGTGCCAGCAGAGGGACAGGCTTCTCCTACGAG. It yields the protein CASRGTGFSYE. The CDR3 in its entirety is CASRGTGFSYEQYF. Filled out from reference TRBV14 and TRBJ2-7, the complete variable domain reads EAGVTQFPSHSVIEKGQTVTLRCDPISGHDNLYWYRRVMGKEIKFLLHFVKESKQDESGMPNNRFLAERTGGTYSTLKVQPAELEDSGVYFCASRGTGFSYEQYFGPGTRLTVT.

This clone has ten or more counts. The CDR3 is cut off 3 residues early in the read; its end comes from the germline J gene. The chain links TRBV12-3 or TRBV12-4 to TRBJ2-6; 7 bases are a match to TRBD2. The J segment lost 2 bases and the V segment lost 3 bases, leaving 7 bases of the junction unmatched. The CDR3 spans 17 residues. CDR3 DNA (partial): TGTGCCAGCAGTTTTTGGCAGGGAGGGGCTGGGGCCAACGTC. Encoded protein: CASSFWQGGAGANV. The CDR3 in its entirety is CASSFWQGGAGANVLTF.

This clone was detected many times. The CDR3 goes on 3 residues after the read ends, and that part is filled in from the germline J gene. The gene calls are TRBV2 and TRBJ1-2; no firm D call. This CDR3 has 15 amino acids. Germline V lookup: CDR1 SNHLY, CDR2 FYNNEI. The covered CDR3 bases are TGTGCCAGCAGTGAATTCGTAGGATCCGGGTCCGGC. Translation: CASSEFVGSGSG. The whole CDR3 protein is CASSEFVGSGSGYTF.

This clone was observed many times. The read comes to an end 3 residues before the CDR3 does, leaving the germline J gene to fill in the end. The V and J genes are TRBV2 and TRBJ2-2; 9 nucleotides align to TRBD2. This CDR3 has 15 amino acids. Trimming cost V 6 bases and J 4 bases; bases outside gene matches: 6. Germline lookup yields CDR1 SNHLY and CDR2 FYNNEI. The covered CDR3 bases are TGTGCCAGCAGAGTCGGGACTAGCCCCACCGGGGAG. Encoded protein: CASRVGTSPTGE. The full CDR3 is CASRVGTSPTGELFF.

This clone was seen many times. The read ends 3 residues shy of where the CDR3 ends; the end is completed using the germline J gene. This chain joins TRBV5-6 and TRBJ1-1; 12 positions match TRBD1. The germline V gene has CDR1 SGHDT and CDR2 YYEEEE. Trimming took 4 bases from V and 5 from J; bases not matched to a gene: 6. The CDR3 covers 15 residues. CDR3 region: CASSGDRGRETEAFF. CDR3 DNA, as far as it was read: TGTGCCAGCAGCGGGGACAGGGGGCGCGAAACTGAA. The full variable domain, completed using reference TRBV5-6 and TRBJ1-1, is DAGVTQSPTHLIKTRGQQVTLRCSPKSGHDTVSWYQQALGQGPQFIFQYYEEEERQRGNFPDRFSGHQFPNYSSELNVNALLLGDSALYLCASSGDRGRETEAFFGQGTRLTVV.

This clone was counted at least ten times. The read is 3 residues too short to cover the CDR3 end, so that end is filled in from the germline J gene. V is TRBV20-1 and J is TRBJ2-5, with TRBD2 matching 10 bases. The J segment lost 2 bases and the V segment lost 2 bases, leaving 11 bases of the junction unmatched. The germline CDR1 and CDR2 sequences are DFQATT and SNEGSKA (reference sequence). The CDR3 runs 17 residues. CDR3 DNA (partial): TGCAGTGCTAGAAGCCCCCGTAGCGGGAGGTTACAAGAGACC. Translation gives CSARSPRSGRLQET. The full CDR3 is CSARSPRSGRLQETQYF.

This clone has ten or more counts. The read is 3 residues too short to cover the CDR3 end, so that end is filled in from the germline J gene. This chain uses TRBV19 with TRBJ1-2; 9 bases are shared with TRBD1. CDR3 length equals 12 residues. V shed 11 bases and J 6 bases; nucleotides not matched to a gene: 7. Looked up from germline, CDR1 is LNHDA and CDR2 is SQIVND (reference sequence). CDR3 in amino acids: CASLQGANGYTF. The CDR3 DNA, read in part, is TGTGCCTCCTTACAGGGGGCTAATGGC.

This clone was seen many times. The read gets to within 3 residues of the CDR3 end, and the germline J gene fills in the rest. J is TRBJ2-7 and V is TRBV5-1, with 7 bases matching TRBD1. The trim removed 4 bases at V and 1 base at J, leaving 2 bases unmatched. Germline CDR1 and CDR2: SGHRS and YFSETQ. The CDR3 spans 13 residues. This CDR3 is CASSPDRSYEQYF. CDR3 DNA (partial): TGCGCCAGCAGCCCGGACAGGTCCTACGAG.

This clone was detected many times. The read ends 3 residues early relative to the CDR3; the germline J gene fills the gap. The chain recombines TRBV19 with TRBJ1-5; no firm D call. Germline CDR1 reads LNHDA; CDR2 reads SQIVND (reference sequence). The V end lost 3 bases, the J end lost 4 bases, and 16 bases lay between the germline ends. This CDR3 is 16 amino acids long. CDR3: CASSIDPGRGNQPQHF. The DNA read from the CDR3 is TGTGCCAGTAGTATTGATCCGGGGAGAGGGAATCAGCCC. The variable domain in full, with the rest retrieved from reference TRBV19 and TRBJ1-5, is DGGITQSPKYLFRKEGQNVTLSCEQNLNHDAMYWYRQDPGQGLRLIYYSQIVNDFQKGDIAEGYSVSREKKESFPLTVTSAQKNPTAFYLCASSIDPGRGNQPQHFGDGTRLSIL.

This clone was seen more than once but under ten times. From the germline J gene comes the end of the CDR3, since the read stops 3 residues before it. V is TRBV7-9 and J is TRBJ1-5; the D is unclear. From germline, CDR1 is SEHNR and CDR2 FQNEAQ (reference sequence). The CDR3 consists of 12 residues. Trimming left V 5 bases short and J 5 bases short, with 7 bases between. The CDR3: CASSALDQPQHF. CDR3 DNA (partial): TGTGCCAGCAGCGCCTTAGATCAGCCC.

There are many counts of this clone. The CDR3 end falls 3 residues outside the read, so it is completed with the germline J gene. The chain employs TRBV7-6 and TRBJ2-1; no firm D call. The CDR3 runs 14 residues. Trimming removed 3 bases from V and 3 bases from J, with 9 bases in between. The germline V gene has CDR1 SGHVS and CDR2 FNYEAQ. CDR3 bases read: TGTGCCAGCAGCTTCTATTATGGCTACAATGAG. Translated: CASSFYYGYNE. The full CDR3 sequence reads CASSFYYGYNEQFF.

Ten or more counts support this clone. The CDR3 end falls 3 residues outside the read, so it is completed with the germline J gene. The chain couples TRBV7-9 to TRBJ2-7; D might be TRBD2 (7 bases). V was trimmed by 5 bases and J by 3 bases, leaving 14 bases between them. Germline CDR1 and CDR2: SEHNR and FQNEAQ (reference sequence). This CDR3 is 14 amino acids long. The CDR3 spells CASSVGGVNYEQYF. The part of the CDR3 DNA that was read is TGTGCCAGCAGCGTAGGGGGGGTCAACTACGAG.

This clone showed up many times. The missing CDR3 end, 3 residues past where the read stops, is filled in from the germline J gene. The rearrangement links TRBV11-2 to TRBJ2-7, with 7 bases identical to TRBD1. This CDR3 is 15 amino acids long. Germline V gene sequence: CDR1 SGHAT, CDR2 FQNNGV. The V and J ends lost 5 bases and 2 bases, in that order; junction bases with no gene match: 9. CDR3: CASSITGERAYEQYF. Incomplete CDR3 DNA: TGTGCCAGCAGCATTACAGGGGAGAGGGCCTACGAG.

This clone was picked up many times. The sequenced CDR3 bases are TGTGCCAGCTCACCATCTACTAGCTTGGCAGAGACC. Amino acid sequence: CASSPSTSLAET. The CDR3 in its entirety is CASSPSTSLAETQYF. The chain combines TRBV18 with TRBJ2-5; D might be TRBD2 (6 bases). The CDR3 is cut off 3 residues early in the read; its end comes from the germline J gene. With 2 bases removed from V and 4 bases from J, the gap between germline ends came to 14 bases. CDR3 length: 15 amino acids. Per the germline V gene, CDR1 is KGHSH and CDR2 is LQKENI.